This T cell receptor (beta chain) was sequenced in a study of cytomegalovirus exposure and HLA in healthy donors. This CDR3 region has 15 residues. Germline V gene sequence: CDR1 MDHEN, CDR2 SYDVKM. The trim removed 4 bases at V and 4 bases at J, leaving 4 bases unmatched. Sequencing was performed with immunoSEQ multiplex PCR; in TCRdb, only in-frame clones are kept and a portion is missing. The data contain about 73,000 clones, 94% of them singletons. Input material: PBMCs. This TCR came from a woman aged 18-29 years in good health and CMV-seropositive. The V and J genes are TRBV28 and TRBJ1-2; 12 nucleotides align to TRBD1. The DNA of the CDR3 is TGTGCCAGCAGTTCGGGACAGGGGGCGTCCTATGGCTACACCTTC. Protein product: CASSSGQGASYGYTF.